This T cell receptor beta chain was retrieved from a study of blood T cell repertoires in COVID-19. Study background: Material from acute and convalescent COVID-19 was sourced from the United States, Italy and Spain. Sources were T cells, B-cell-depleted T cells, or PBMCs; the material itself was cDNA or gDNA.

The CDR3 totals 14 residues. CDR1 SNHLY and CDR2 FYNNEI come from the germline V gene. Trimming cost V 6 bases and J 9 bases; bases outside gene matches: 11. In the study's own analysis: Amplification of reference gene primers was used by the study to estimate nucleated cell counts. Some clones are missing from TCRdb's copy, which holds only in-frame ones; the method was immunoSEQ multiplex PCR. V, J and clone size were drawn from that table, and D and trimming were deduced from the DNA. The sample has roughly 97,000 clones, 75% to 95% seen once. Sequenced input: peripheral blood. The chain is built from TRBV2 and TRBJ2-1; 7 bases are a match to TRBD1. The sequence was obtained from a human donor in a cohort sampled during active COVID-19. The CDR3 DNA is TGTGCCAGCAGATCTAGCAGGGGGTTGGGTGAGCAGTTCTTC. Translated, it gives CASRSSRGLGEQFF.